One and the same sample provided the 31 T cell receptor beta chains below, sequenced in a study of early T cells in non-severe SARS-CoV-2 infection. Using its own MiXCR run on the 5' RACE reads, TCRdb lists one record per CDR3 protein. The data show about 31,000 distinct CDR3 sequences, around 6.9% seen once. Sequenced material: whole blood, taken at baseline. All receptors come from an adult who was a healthcare worker with PCR-confirmed SARS-CoV-2 infection or an uninfected control (not recorded which).

The chain employs TRBV6-5 and TRBJ1-1; TRBD1 might be the D (5 bases). This CDR3 has 16 amino acids. The ends were cut back, 0 bases at V and 4 bases at J, with 15 bases in the middle. The V gene's germline CDR1 is MNHEY and CDR2 SVGAGI. The CDR3 DNA follows: TGTGCCAGCAGTTACTCGGGACTGATCCAGGGCACTGAAGCTTTCTTT. Amino acids: CASSYSGLIQGTEAFF.

This clonotype came up many times. The chain links TRBV14 to TRBJ2-1, with 11 bases aligning to TRBD1. This CDR3 is built from 16 residues. CDR1 SGHDN and CDR2 FVKESK come from the germline V gene. V dropped 4 bases and J dropped 5; count of bases not matched to a gene: 7. The CDR3 nucleotides are TGTGCCAGCAGCCTCCTTCCGGGACAGGGGGACAATGAGCAGTTCTTC. Translation gives CASSLLPGQGDNEQFF.

The chain recombines TRBV9 with TRBJ2-1, with 8 bases fitting TRBD2. Germline assignment: CDR1 SGDLS and CDR2 YYNGEE. V trimming: 2 bases; J trimming: 7 bases; junction bases outside the gene matches: 11. The CDR3 has 16 residues. This CDR3 reads CASSVGPSGSNNEQFF. As DNA, the CDR3 is TGTGCCAGCAGCGTGGGGCCCAGCGGGAGTAATAATGAGCAGTTCTTC.

This clonotype was observed many times. The chain carries TRBV3-1 and TRBJ2-7, with 13 bases aligning to TRBD2. The germline V gene encodes CDR1 LGHDT and CDR2 YNNKEL (reference sequence). Trimming at V came to 1 base and at J to 2 bases, leaving 8 bases not matched to a gene. This CDR3 is built from 18 residues. CDR3 sequence (DNA): TGTGCCAGCAGCCAAGTAGGGACTAGCGGGAACCTGCCCTACGAGCAGTACGTC. Its translation is CASSQVGTSGNLPYEQYV.

This clonotype has just a few counts. The chain carries TRBV5-1 and TRBJ1-1; D possibly corresponds to TRBD1 (6 bases). V lost 4 bases, J lost 1 base, and 8 bases lay in between. This CDR3 contains 13 residues. Germline V gene sequence: CDR1 SGHRS, CDR2 YFSETQ. CDR3 amino acids: CASSPGQNTEAFF. As DNA, the CDR3 is TGCGCCAGCAGCCCGGGACAGAACACTGAAGCTTTCTTT.

This clonotype was seen more than once but under ten times. The V and J genes are TRBV5-6 and TRBJ2-7, with 10 bases identical to TRBD2. With 4 bases clipped from V and 4 bases from J, the junction kept 14 bases outside the gene matches. CDR1 SGHDT and CDR2 YYEEEE come from the germline V gene. The CDR3 contains 17 residues. The CDR3 nucleotides are TGTGCCAGCAGCCCCCGGGGACTAGCGATTTCTGGTTACGAGCAGTACGTC. Translation gives CASSPRGLAISGYEQYV.

The J gene is TRBJ2-5, the V gene TRBV11-2; tentative D call: TRBD2 (5 bases). Per the germline V gene, CDR1 is SGHAT and CDR2 is FQNNGV. Deletions cut 5 bases from V and 2 bases from J, with 12 bases between. The CDR3 runs to 14 residues. The CDR3 sequence: CASSPGNLQETQYF. The CDR3 region has the DNA TGTGCCAGCAGCCCCGGGAACTTGCAAGAGACCCAGTACTTC. Full variable domain (remainder filled in from reference TRBV11-2 and TRBJ2-5): EAGVAQSPRYKIIEKRQSVAFWCNPISGHATLYWYQQILGQGPKLLIQFQNNGVVDDSQLPKDRFSAERLKGVDSTLKIQPAKLEDSAVYLCASSPGNLQETQYFGPGTRLLVL.

This clonotype was observed a few times. The J gene is TRBJ2-1, the V gene TRBV10-3; 9 nucleotides match TRBD2. CDR3 length: 16 residues. Germline CDR1 ENHRY, CDR2 SYGVKD. Germline trimming cut 3 bases from V and 8 bases from J; bases unmatched to any gene: 11. The CDR3 region is CAISETLREGRDEQFF. As DNA, the CDR3 is TGTGCCATCAGTGAAACCTTGCGGGAGGGGAGGGATGAGCAGTTCTTC.

The rearrangement joins TRBV28 to TRBJ2-5; D is unresolved. The V end lost 3 bases, the J end lost 6 bases, and 5 bases lay between the germline ends. The V gene's germline CDR1 is MDHEN and CDR2 SYDVKM. The CDR3 runs to 11 residues. The CDR3 DNA sequence: TGTGCCAGCAGTTTTAAAAAGACCCAGTACTTC. Amino acid sequence: CASSFKKTQYF.

This rearrangement joins TRBV29-1 to TRBJ1-4; the D is unclear. Germline values: CDR1 SQVTM, CDR2 ANQGSEA. Deletions cut 7 bases from V and 7 bases from J, with 13 bases between. The length of the CDR3 is 12 residues. CDR3 DNA: TGCAGCGCCTCGGAGGGCGGTGAAAAACTGTTTTTT. It codes for CSASEGGEKLFF.

The genes are TRBV6-5 and TRBJ1-6; 7 bases agree with TRBD1. J lost 4 bases, V lost 6 bases, and 12 bases had no gene match. Germline values: CDR1 MNHEY, CDR2 SVGAGI. This CDR3 is 17 amino acids long. This CDR3 is CASSSPGQASYNSPLHF. The CDR3, as DNA: TGTGCCAGCAGCTCCCCCGGACAGGCTTCTTATAATTCACCCCTCCACTTT.

In its sample, this clonotype was seen a few times. V and J are TRBV5-1 and TRBJ2-7; 8 nucleotides agree with TRBD1. This CDR3 has 14 residues. V lost 3 bases, J lost 0 bases, and 2 bases stayed unmatched. From germline, CDR1 is SGHRS and CDR2 YFSETQ. The CDR3 loop reads CASSWTGNSYEQYF. The CDR3 DNA is TGCGCCAGCAGCTGGACAGGGAACTCCTACGAGCAGTACTTC.

This clonotype has at least ten counts. The V gene is TRBV7-2, the J gene TRBJ2-2; 11 positions agree with TRBD1. The J segment lost 6 bases and the V segment lost 6 bases, leaving 9 bases of the junction unmatched. The CDR3 contains 16 residues. Germline V gene sequence: CDR1 SGHTA, CDR2 FQGNSA. DNA of the CDR3: TGTGCCAGCAGATCGAGACCGGGACAGGGGGCCGGGGAGCTGTTTTTT. As protein: CASRSRPGQGAGELFF. Full variable domain (missing parts from reference TRBV7-2 and TRBJ2-2): GAGVSQSPSNKVTEKGKDVELRCDPISGHTALYWYRQSLGQGLEFLIYFQGNSAPDKSGLPSDRFSAERTGGSVSTLTIQRTQQEDSAVYLCASRSRPGQGAGELFFGEGSRLTVL.

J is TRBJ2-5 and V is TRBV20-1; tentatively, D is TRBD1 or TRBD2 (5 bases each). The germline gives CDR1 DFQATT, CDR2 SNEGSKA (reference sequence). V lost 5 bases to trimming and J lost 2 bases, with 15 bases between them. This CDR3 region has 14 residues. The CDR3 DNA is TGCAGTGCTCTCCAGGGATGGGGGCAAGAGACCCAGTACTTC. Translation: CSALQGWGQETQYF.

This clonotype was detected a few times. An end of the junction does not agree with germline; a read error may underlie this. The chain links TRBV7-2 to TRBJ2-2; D is undetermined. Germline loops: CDR1 SGHTA, CDR2 FQGNSA. The CDR3 covers 16 residues. The CDR3 DNA reads TGTGCCAGCAGCTTAGACCGAGTCCCGAACTCCGGGGAGCTGTTTTTT. Amino acids: CASSLDRVPNSGELFF.

This clonotype occurred a few times. The rearrangement uses TRBV7-9 and TRBJ1-1; perhaps TRBD1 as D (5 bases). Looked up from germline, CDR1 is SEHNR and CDR2 is FQNEAQ (reference sequence). This CDR3 contains 15 residues. V was clipped by 5 bases and J by 5 bases, with 18 bases between them. The CDR3 loop is CASSIQSGLRTEAFF. CDR3 bases: TGTGCCAGCAGCATACAATCGGGGCTAAGAACTGAAGCTTTCTTT.

The chain links TRBV29-1 to TRBJ2-1; D could derive from TRBD1 or TRBD2 (5 bases each). In germline, CDR1 is SQVTM, CDR2 ANQGSEA. The germline V and J ends were trimmed by 3 bases and 4 bases, with 13 bases remaining between them. The CDR3 has 14 residues. CDR3: CSVEGVASYNEQFF. The CDR3 region has the DNA TGCAGCGTTGAGGGGGTAGCGTCATACAATGAGCAGTTCTTC.

This clonotype was counted many times. The CDR3 DNA sequence: TGTGCCAGCAGCCCGACTAGTGTAGACAATGAGCAGTTCTTC. It translates to CASSPTSVDNEQFF. This rearrangement joins TRBV7-3 to TRBJ2-1; maybe TRBD2 (6 bases). Trimming pared 5 bases from V and 5 bases from J, leaving 13 bases between. The CDR3 covers 14 residues. CDR1 and CDR2 from the germline V gene are SGHTA and FQGTGA.

This clonotype came up a few times. The chain is built from TRBV5-1 and TRBJ2-1, with D perhaps TRBD1 (6 bases). CDR3 size: 14 residues. The germline CDR1 and CDR2 sequences are SGHRS and YFSETQ. Trimming shortened V by 5 bases and J by 3 bases, and 12 bases separated the two germline ends. The CDR3 DNA reads as TGCGCCAGCAGGGTCGTGGACAGCTACAATGAGCAGTTCTTC. Translated, it gives CASRVVDSYNEQFF.

This clonotype was counted at least ten times. The J gene is TRBJ2-3, the V gene TRBV18, with TRBD2 identical over 7 bases. The CDR3 runs to 15 residues. Trimming cost V 0 bases and J 5 bases; bases outside gene matches: 5. Germline values: CDR1 KGHSH, CDR2 LQKENI. The CDR3 loop is CASSPPLAEGDTQYF. CDR3 DNA sequence: TGTGCCAGCTCACCACCGCTAGCGGAGGGAGATACGCAGTATTTT.

The chain links TRBV6-5 to TRBJ2-5, with 9 bases fitting TRBD1. Unmatched junction bases numbered 8, after V lost 2 bases and J lost 1 base. The CDR3 covers 17 residues. CDR1 and CDR2 from the germline V gene are MNHEY and SVGAGI. This chain's CDR3 is CASSYNNRGLGQETQYF. CDR3 in DNA: TGTGCCAGCAGTTACAACAACAGGGGGCTGGGCCAAGAGACCCAGTACTTC.

Within the sample, this clonotype is medium-sized (0.01 to 0.1%). The rearrangement links TRBV4-1 to TRBJ2-3, with 10 bases that match TRBD2. Germline CDR1 and CDR2: MGHRA and YSYEKL. The V segment lost 1 base and the J segment 2 bases; nucleotides outside the gene matches: 3. The length of the CDR3 is 16 residues. The CDR3, as DNA: TGCGCCAGCAGCCAAGTAGCGGGAGGCTTCACAGATACGCAGTATTTT. Translating gives CASSQVAGGFTDTQYF.

The chain uses TRBV29-1 and TRBJ2-2; no clear D. This CDR3 is built from 11 residues. V dropped 6 bases and J dropped 7 bases, with 9 bases sitting between them. Germline lookup yields CDR1 SQVTM and CDR2 ANQGSEA. DNA for the CDR3: TGCAGCGTAGTCCGTAGCGGGGAGCTGTTTTTT. It yields the protein CSVVRSGELFF.

This chain uses TRBV7-2 with TRBJ1-1; a weak D match, TRBD1 (5 bases). V lost 2 bases, J lost 7 bases, and 11 bases lay in between. CDR3 length equals 13 residues. The germline V gene has CDR1 SGHTA and CDR2 FQGNSA. CDR3 amino acids: CASSLSGRHEAFF. CDR3 nucleotides: TGTGCCAGCAGCTTATCGGGACGCCATGAAGCTTTCTTT.

This clonotype was recorded at least ten times. V is TRBV24-1 and J is TRBJ2-2; the match to TRBD1 covers 8 bases. CDR3 length equals 18 residues. V was pared by 0 bases and J by 5 bases, with 10 bases of the junction left unmatched. The V gene's germline CDR1 is KGHDR and CDR2 SFDVKD. The CDR3 bases are TGTGCCACCAGTGATTTGTCGGCGACAGGGGCTTATACCGGGGAGCTGTTTTTT. Residues: CATSDLSATGAYTGELFF.

This chain uses TRBV21-1 with TRBJ1-5. TRBV21-1 is a documented pseudogene. The CDR3 consists of 14 residues. The CDR3 nucleotides are TGTGCCAGCAGCAAAAGGTCACACAATCAGCCCCAGCATTTT. It is translated as CASSKRSHNQPQHF.

J is TRBJ2-7 and V is TRBV7-2; D call uncertain. Germline CDR1 and CDR2: SGHTA and FQGNSA. V was clipped by 1 base and J by 1 base, with 8 bases between them. The CDR3 consists of 14 residues. In DNA, the CDR3 is TGTGCCAGCAGCTTAGACGGCTATTCCTACGAGCAGTACGTC. It is translated as CASSLDGYSYEQYV.

The table lists this clonotype with a few counts. This sequence joins TRBV12-3 or TRBV12-4 and TRBJ1-6, with D unresolved. This CDR3 has 14 amino acids. The V gene lost 2 bases and the J gene lost 7 bases, with 9 bases spanning the gap. CDR3 nucleotide sequence: TGTGCCAGCAGTTTAACCGGTACCAATTCACCCCTCCACTTT. This translates into CASSLTGTNSPLHF.

The chain is built from TRBV7-9 and TRBJ1-1; D possibly corresponds to TRBD1 (6 bases). Germline V gene data show CDR1 as SEHNR and CDR2 as FQNEAQ (reference sequence). CDR3 length: 13 amino acids. Trimming shortened V by 2 bases and J by 10 bases, and 14 bases separated the two germline ends. The CDR3, as DNA: TGTGCCAGCAGCTTATTGGAGGGGGGAAGAGCTTTCTTT. Its translation: CASSLLEGGRAFF.

The chain couples TRBV27 to TRBJ2-1, with 7 bases that match TRBD1. This CDR3 contains 13 residues. Germline assignment: CDR1 MNHEY and CDR2 SMNVEV (reference sequence). After removal of 4 bases from V and 6 bases from J, the junction contained 3 bases not matched to a gene. CDR3 bases: TGTGCCAGCAGTTGGGCAGGGGGCAATGAGCAGTTCTTC. Its translation: CASSWAGGNEQFF.

This clonotype showed up just a few times. The chain recombines TRBV5-4 with TRBJ2-1; 14 positions agree with TRBD2. Trimming removed 0 bases from V and 9 bases from J; junction bases left unmatched: 2. The CDR3 covers 15 residues. Germline-derived CDR1 and CDR2 are SGHNT and YYREEE (reference sequence). The CDR3 coding sequence is TGTGCCAGCAGCTTGGGACTAGCGGGAGGGGGTGAGCAGTTCTTC. Protein sequence: CASSLGLAGGGEQFF.